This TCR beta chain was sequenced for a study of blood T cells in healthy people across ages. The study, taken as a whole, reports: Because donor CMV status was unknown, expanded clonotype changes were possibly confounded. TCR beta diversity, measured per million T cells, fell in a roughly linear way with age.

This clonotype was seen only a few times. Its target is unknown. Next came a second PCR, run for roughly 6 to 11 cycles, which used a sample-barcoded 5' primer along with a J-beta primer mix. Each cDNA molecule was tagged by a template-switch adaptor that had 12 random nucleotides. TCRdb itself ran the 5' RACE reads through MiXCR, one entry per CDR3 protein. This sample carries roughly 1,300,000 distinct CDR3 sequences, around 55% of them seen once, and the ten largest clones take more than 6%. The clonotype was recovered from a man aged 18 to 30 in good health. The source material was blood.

The CDR3 region is CATTVGQSNEKLFF. CDR3 DNA: TGTGCCACCACCGTCGGACAGTCTAATGAAAAACTGTTTTTT. The chain is built from TRBV7-9 and TRBJ1-4, with D possibly being TRBD1 (6 bases). The length of the CDR3 is 14 residues. With 10 bases removed from V and 3 bases from J, the gap between germline ends came to 15 bases. Germline CDR1 is SEHNR and CDR2 is FQNEAQ (reference sequence).